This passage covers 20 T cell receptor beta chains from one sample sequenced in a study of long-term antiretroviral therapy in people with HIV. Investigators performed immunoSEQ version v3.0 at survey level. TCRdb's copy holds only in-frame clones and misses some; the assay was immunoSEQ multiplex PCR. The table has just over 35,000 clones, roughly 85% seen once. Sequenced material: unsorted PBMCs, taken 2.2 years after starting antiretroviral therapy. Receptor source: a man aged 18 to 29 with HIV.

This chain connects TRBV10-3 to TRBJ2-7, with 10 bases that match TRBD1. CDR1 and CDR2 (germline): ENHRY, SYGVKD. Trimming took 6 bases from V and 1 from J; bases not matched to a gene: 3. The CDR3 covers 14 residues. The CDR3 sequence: CAIRPGQGSYEQYF. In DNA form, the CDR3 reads TGTGCCATCAGACCGGGACAGGGGTCCTACGAGCAGTACTTC.

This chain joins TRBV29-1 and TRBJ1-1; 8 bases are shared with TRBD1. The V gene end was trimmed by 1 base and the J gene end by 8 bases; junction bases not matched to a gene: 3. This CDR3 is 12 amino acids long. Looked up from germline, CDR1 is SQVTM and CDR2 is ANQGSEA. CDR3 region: CSVEADRAEAFF. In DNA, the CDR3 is TGCAGCGTTGAAGCGGACAGGGCCGAAGCTTTCTTT.

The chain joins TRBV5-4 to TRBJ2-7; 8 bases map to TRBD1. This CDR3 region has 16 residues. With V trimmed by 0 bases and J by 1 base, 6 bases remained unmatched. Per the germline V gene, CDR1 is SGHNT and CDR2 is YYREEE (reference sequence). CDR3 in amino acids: CASSLGLGQGSYEQYF. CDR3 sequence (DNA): TGTGCCAGCAGCTTGGGTCTTGGACAGGGTTCCTACGAGCAGTACTTC.

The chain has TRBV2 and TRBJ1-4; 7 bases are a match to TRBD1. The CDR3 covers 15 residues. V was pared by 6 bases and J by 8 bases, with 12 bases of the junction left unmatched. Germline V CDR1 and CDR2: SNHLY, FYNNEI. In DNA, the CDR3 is TGTGCCAGCAGCGGGGTAGGGCAGGGGGAAGAAAAACTGTTTTTT. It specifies CASSGVGQGEEKLFF.

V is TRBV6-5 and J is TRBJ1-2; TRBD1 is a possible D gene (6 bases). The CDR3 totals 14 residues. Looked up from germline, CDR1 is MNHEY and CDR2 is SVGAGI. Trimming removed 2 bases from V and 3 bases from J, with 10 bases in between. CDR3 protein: CASSYLAGDYGYTF. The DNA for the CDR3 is TGTGCCAGCAGTTACCTCGCAGGGGACTATGGCTACACCTTC.

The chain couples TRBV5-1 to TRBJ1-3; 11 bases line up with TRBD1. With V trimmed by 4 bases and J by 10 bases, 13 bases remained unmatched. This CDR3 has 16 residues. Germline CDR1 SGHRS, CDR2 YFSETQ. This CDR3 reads CASSQRTGGVLRTIYF. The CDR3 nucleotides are TGCGCCAGCAGCCAGAGGACAGGGGGCGTCTTGAGGACCATATATTTT.

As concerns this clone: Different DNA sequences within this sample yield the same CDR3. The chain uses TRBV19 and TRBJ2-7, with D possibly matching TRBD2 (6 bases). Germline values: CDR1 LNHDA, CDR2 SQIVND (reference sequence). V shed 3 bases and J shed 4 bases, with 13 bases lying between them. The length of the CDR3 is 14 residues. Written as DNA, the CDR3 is TGTGCCAGTAGTATTGGGACTGGGGAGTACGAGCAGTACTTC. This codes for CASSIGTGEYEQYF. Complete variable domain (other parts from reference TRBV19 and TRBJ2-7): DGGITQSPKYLFRKEGQNVTLSCEQNLNHDAMYWYRQDPGQGLRLIYYSQIVNDFQKGDIAEGYSVSREKKESFPLTVTSAQKNPTAFYLCASSIGTGEYEQYFGPGTRLTVT.

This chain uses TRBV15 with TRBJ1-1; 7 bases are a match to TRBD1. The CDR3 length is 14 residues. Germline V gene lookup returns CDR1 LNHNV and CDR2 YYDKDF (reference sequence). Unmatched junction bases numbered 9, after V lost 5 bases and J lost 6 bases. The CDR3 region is CATSLRTGLSEAFF. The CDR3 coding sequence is TGTGCCACCAGCCTACGGACAGGATTGTCTGAAGCTTTCTTT.

This CDR3 reads CASSLPTSGRFEQFF. Here the CDR3 DNA reads TGTGCCAGCAGCCTTCCTACTAGCGGGAGGTTTGAGCAGTTCTTC. The genes are TRBV7-9 and TRBJ2-1; 12 nucleotides match TRBD2. This CDR3 has 15 residues. Looked up from germline, CDR1 is SEHNR and CDR2 is FQNEAQ (reference sequence). J lost 9 bases, V lost 5 bases, and 8 bases had no gene match.

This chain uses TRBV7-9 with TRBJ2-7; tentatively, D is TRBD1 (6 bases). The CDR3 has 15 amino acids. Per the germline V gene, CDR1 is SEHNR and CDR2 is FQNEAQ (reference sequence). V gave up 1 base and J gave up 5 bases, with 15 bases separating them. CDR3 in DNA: TGTGCCAGCAGCTTAGACAGGGTCCCCTATCACGAGCAGTACTTC. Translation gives CASSLDRVPYHEQYF.

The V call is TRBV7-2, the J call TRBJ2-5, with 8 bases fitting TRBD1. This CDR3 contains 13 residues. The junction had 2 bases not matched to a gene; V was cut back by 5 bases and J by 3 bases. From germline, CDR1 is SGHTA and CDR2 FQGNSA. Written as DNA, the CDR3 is TGTGCCAGCAGCCGACAGGGGAAAGAGACCCAGTACTTC. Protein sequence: CASSRQGKETQYF.

CDR3 DNA: TGCAGCGTTGAAGCGCCGGGGGCCCGCTACGAGCAGTACTTC. Residues: CSVEAPGARYEQYF. The J gene is TRBJ2-7, the V gene TRBV29-1; either TRBD1 or TRBD2 may supply D (6 bases each). This CDR3 contains 14 residues. V gave up 1 base and J gave up 3 bases, with 13 bases separating them. Germline V gene lookup returns CDR1 SQVTM and CDR2 ANQGSEA.

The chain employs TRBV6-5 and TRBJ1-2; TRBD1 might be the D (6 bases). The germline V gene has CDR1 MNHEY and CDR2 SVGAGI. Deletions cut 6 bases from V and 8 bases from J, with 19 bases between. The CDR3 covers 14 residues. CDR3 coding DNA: TGTGCCAGCAGCGGGACGACAGGTCTAAGAGGCTACACCTTC. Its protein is CASSGTTGLRGYTF.

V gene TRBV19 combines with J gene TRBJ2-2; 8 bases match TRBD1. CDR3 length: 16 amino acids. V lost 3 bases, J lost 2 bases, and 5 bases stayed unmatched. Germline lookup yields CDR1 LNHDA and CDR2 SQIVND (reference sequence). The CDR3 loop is CASSIGTGVNTGELFF. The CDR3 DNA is TGTGCCAGTAGTATTGGGACAGGTGTAAACACCGGGGAGCTGTTTTTT.

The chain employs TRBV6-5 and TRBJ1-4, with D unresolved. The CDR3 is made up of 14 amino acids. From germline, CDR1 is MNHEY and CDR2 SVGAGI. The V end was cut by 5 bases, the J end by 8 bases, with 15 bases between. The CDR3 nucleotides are TGTGCCAGCAGTAAGACCGTTGTAAAAGAAAAACTGTTTTTT. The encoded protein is CASSKTVVKEKLFF.

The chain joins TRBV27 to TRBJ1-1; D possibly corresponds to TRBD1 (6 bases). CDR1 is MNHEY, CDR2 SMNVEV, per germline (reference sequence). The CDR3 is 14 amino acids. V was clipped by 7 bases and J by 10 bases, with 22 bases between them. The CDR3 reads CASNTRGFFRGAFF. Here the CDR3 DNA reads TGTGCCAGCAATACGAGGGGATTCTTCAGGGGAGCTTTCTTT.

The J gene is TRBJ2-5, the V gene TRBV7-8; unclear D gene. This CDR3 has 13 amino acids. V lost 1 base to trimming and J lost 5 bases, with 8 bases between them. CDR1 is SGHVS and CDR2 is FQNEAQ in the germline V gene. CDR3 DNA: TGTGCCAGCAGCTTAGGCATTGCGGAGACCCAGTACTTC. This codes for CASSLGIAETQYF.

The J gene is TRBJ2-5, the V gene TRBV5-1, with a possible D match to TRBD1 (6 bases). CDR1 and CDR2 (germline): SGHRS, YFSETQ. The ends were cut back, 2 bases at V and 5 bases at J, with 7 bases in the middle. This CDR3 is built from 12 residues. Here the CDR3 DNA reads TGCGCCAGCAGCTTCGACAGGGAGACCCAGTACTTC. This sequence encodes CASSFDRETQYF.

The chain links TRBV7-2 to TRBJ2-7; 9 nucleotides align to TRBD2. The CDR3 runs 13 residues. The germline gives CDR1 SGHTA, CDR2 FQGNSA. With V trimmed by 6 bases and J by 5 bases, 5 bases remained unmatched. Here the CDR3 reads CASRSGLANEQYF. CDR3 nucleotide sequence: TGTGCCAGCAGGTCGGGACTAGCTAACGAGCAGTACTTC.

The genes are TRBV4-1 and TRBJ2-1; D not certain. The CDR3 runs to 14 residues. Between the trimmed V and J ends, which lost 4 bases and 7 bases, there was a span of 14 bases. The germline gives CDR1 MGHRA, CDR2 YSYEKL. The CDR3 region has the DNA TGCGCCAGCAGCCCGACGGTGGGTTGGAATGAGCAGTTCTTC. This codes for CASSPTVGWNEQFF.